This T cell receptor beta chain was sequenced in a study of cytomegalovirus exposure and HLA in healthy donors. Study information: There were some 81 million unique TCRs (from HLA-typed donors) in an early data release. Study outcomes and limitations: A previous analysis found most TCR beta V segments productive roughly 87% or roughly 30% of the time. Later analysis indicated greater clonal expansion among HLA-associated TCR beta chains than among equally common other chains.

To note about this clone: The target antigen is unknown.

CDR1 is LNHDA, CDR2 SQIVND, per germline (reference sequence). The CDR3 is made up of 14 amino acids. With V trimmed by 5 bases and J by 5 bases, 6 bases remained unmatched. The primer mix had 60 Vbeta and 13 Jbeta primers. Only in-frame clones appear in the TCRdb table, and some are missing; sequencing was by immunoSEQ multiplex PCR. The sample has 100,000 to 150,000 clones; over 75% are singletons. Material for sequencing was PBMCs. V and J are TRBV19 and TRBJ2-7, with TRBD1 matching over 10 bases. This TCR derives from a boy younger than 18 in good health and CMV-seronegative. CDR3 in DNA: TGTGCCAGTAGTCTGGGACAGGGGATCGACGAGCAGTACTTC. As protein: CASSLGQGIDEQYF.